Presented here are 19 T cell receptor beta chains from one specimen sequenced in a study of a mutant IDH1 vaccine in newly diagnosed glioma. No antigen is known for these receptors. As to time point: week 47, end of study. A single vaccine dose contained 300 ug of mutant IDH1 20-mer peptide, and topical imiquimod was used with it. Sequenced by immunoSEQ multiplex PCR; TCRdb stores in-frame clones only, minus some. The sample has about 52,000 clones, about three quarters seen once. Sequenced material: PBMCs, taken from a glioma patient whose treatment included an IDH1 peptide vaccine. The receptors originated from a woman aged 40 to 50 with glioma. Some clones in this sample may be carry-over from other donors' samples.

This clone was picked up a small number of times. J is TRBJ1-1 and V is TRBV30; 7 nucleotides match TRBD1. V lost 0 bases and J lost 6; bases outside the gene matches: 10. Per the germline V gene, CDR1 is GTSNPN and CDR2 is SVGIG (reference sequence). The CDR3 consists of 15 residues. The CDR3, as DNA: TGTGCCTGGAGTGTCGCCGGGACAGTAAGCGCTGAAGCTTTCTTT. Protein product: CAWSVAGTVSAEAFF.

This rearrangement joins TRBV4-3 to TRBJ1-2, with D possibly being TRBD1 (5 bases). The CDR3 has 14 amino acids. Trimming pared 5 bases from V and 7 bases from J, leaving 17 bases between. The germline CDR1 and CDR2 sequences are LGHNA and YSLEER. CDR3 in DNA: TGCGCCAGCAGCTACTCCGGGGCAGCCTCTGGCTACACCTTC. It specifies CASSYSGAASGYTF.

V is TRBV27 and J is TRBJ2-5; D is perhaps TRBD1 (6 bases). The J call is uncertain, as TRBJ2-7 better fits the DNA end. The germline gives CDR1 MNHEY, CDR2 SMNVEV (reference sequence). The CDR3 runs 15 residues. This chain's CDR3 is CASSLWGTGMDEQYF. The CDR3 DNA is TGTGCCAGCAGTTTATGGGGCACAGGGATGGACGAGCAGTACTTC.

This sequence joins TRBV27 and TRBJ2-3, with 9 bases aligning to TRBD2. CDR1 is MNHEY, CDR2 SMNVEV, per germline (reference sequence). The CDR3 loop spans 16 amino acids. The J segment lost 1 base and the V segment lost 5 bases, leaving 7 bases of the junction unmatched. CDR3 sequence (DNA): TGTGCCAGCAGTCCCCTCTGGACTAGCGGCACAGATACGCAGTATTTT. This encodes CASSPLWTSGTDTQYF.

The J gene is TRBJ1-2, the V gene TRBV15; D possibly corresponds to TRBD1 (5 bases). Trimming took off 6 bases at V and 4 bases at J, with 18 bases between the two ends. The length of the CDR3 is 15 residues. In germline, CDR1 is LNHNV, CDR2 YYDKDF (reference sequence). CDR3 sequence: CATRDTGVSFYGYTF. The CDR3 region has the DNA TGTGCCACCAGAGACACAGGAGTAAGTTTCTATGGCTACACCTTC. Full variable domain (rest looked up from reference TRBV15 and TRBJ1-2): DAMVIQNPRYQVTQFGKPVTLSCSQTLNHNVMYWYQQKSSQAPKLLFHYYDKDFNNEADTPDNFQSRRPNTSFCFLDIRSPGLGDTAMYLCATRDTGVSFYGYTFGSGTRLTVV.

The V call is TRBV9, the J call TRBJ1-2, with D unclear. This CDR3 contains 15 residues. CDR1 and CDR2 (germline): SGDLS, YYNGEE. V was shortened by 1 base and J by 4 bases, with 14 bases between the two germline ends. The CDR3 reads CASSVSGETGYGYTF. The CDR3 coding sequence is TGTGCCAGCAGCGTAAGTGGTGAAACCGGCTATGGCTACACCTTC.

The chain is built from TRBV7-9 and TRBJ2-1, with D perhaps TRBD1 or TRBD2 (5 bases each). The length of the CDR3 is 15 residues. V gave up 7 bases and J gave up 5 bases, with 18 bases separating them. The germline V gene encodes CDR1 SEHNR and CDR2 FQNEAQ (reference sequence). CDR3 coding DNA: TGTGCCAGCAACGGGGCCAACGCGGGCAACAATGAGCAGTTCTTC. Translated: CASNGANAGNNEQFF.

The CDR3: CASSLGGKMKETQYF. The CDR3 DNA reads as TGCGCCAGCAGCTTGGGGGGCAAGATGAAGGAGACCCAGTACTTC. The genes are TRBV5-1 and TRBJ2-5, with D possibly TRBD1 on 5 matching bases. The CDR3 is made up of 15 amino acids. V lost 0 bases to trimming and J lost 5 bases, with 14 bases between them. Germline values: CDR1 SGHRS, CDR2 YFSETQ.

The chain uses TRBV10-3 and TRBJ2-5, with 11 bases that match TRBD2. V lost 7 bases and J lost 6; bases outside the gene matches: 10. The germline gives CDR1 ENHRY, CDR2 SYGVKD. The CDR3 runs to 15 residues. Here the CDR3 reads CAINPSGGIEKTQYF. Here the CDR3 DNA reads TGTGCCATCAATCCTAGCGGGGGGATAGAGAAGACCCAGTACTTC.

The chain joins TRBV5-4 to TRBJ2-2; 7 bases agree with TRBD2. The CDR3 has 16 residues. CDR1 SGHNT and CDR2 YYREEE come from the germline V gene (reference sequence). V trimming: 4 bases; J trimming: 5 bases; junction bases outside the gene matches: 11. The CDR3 sequence is CASSPSGESGTGELFF. The CDR3 DNA sequence: TGTGCCAGCAGCCCCAGCGGGGAAAGCGGGACCGGGGAGCTGTTTTTT.

V and J are TRBV29-1 and TRBJ2-5; 8 nucleotides match TRBD1. Unmatched junction bases numbered 12, after V lost 7 bases and J lost 5 bases. This CDR3 is 14 amino acids long. From germline, CDR1 is SQVTM and CDR2 ANQGSEA. CDR3 region: CSARTGRLGETQYF. CDR3 bases: TGCAGCGCTAGGACAGGGAGGCTGGGTGAGACCCAGTACTTC.

This clone was detected once. This chain connects TRBV7-8 to TRBJ1-3; TRBD1 matches at 10 bases. Looked up from germline, CDR1 is SGHVS and CDR2 is FQNEAQ. The length of the CDR3 is 15 residues. Germline trimming cut 4 bases from V and 0 bases from J; bases unmatched to any gene: 0. This chain's CDR3 is CASSWTGGSGNTIYF. CDR3 sequence (DNA): TGTGCCAGCAGCTGGACAGGGGGCTCTGGAAACACCATATATTTT.

The rearrangement uses TRBV29-1 and TRBJ2-7; perhaps TRBD1 as D (6 bases). The CDR3 length is 13 residues. V was clipped by 6 bases and J by 3 bases, with 15 bases between them. Germline V gene data show CDR1 as SQVTM and CDR2 as ANQGSEA. The CDR3 spells CSVRRDTLYEQYF. The CDR3 nucleotides are TGCAGCGTCCGCCGGGACACCCTCTACGAGCAGTACTTC.

The chain couples TRBV6-1 to TRBJ1-5; D ambiguous. Trimming shortened V by 2 bases and J by 6 bases, and 14 bases separated the two germline ends. The CDR3 covers 15 residues. Per the germline V gene, CDR1 is MNHNS and CDR2 is SASEGT. This chain's CDR3 is CASSETSGAGQPQHF. Here the CDR3 DNA reads TGTGCCAGCAGTGAAACAAGCGGAGCGGGTCAGCCCCAGCATTTT.

V gene TRBV21-1 combines with J gene TRBJ1-4; TRBD1 is the table's D call and was not checked against the DNA. TRBV21-1 is a documented pseudogene. This CDR3 has 9 amino acids. The CDR3 protein is CASSKGQFF. In DNA form, the CDR3 reads TGTGCCAGCAGCAAAGGACAGTTTTTT.

This chain links TRBV18 with TRBJ2-2, with TRBD2 matching 9 bases. The trim removed 4 bases at V and 6 bases at J, leaving 6 bases unmatched. In germline, CDR1 is KGHSH, CDR2 LQKENI. This CDR3 has 15 amino acids. Here the CDR3 reads CASSRLAGSAGELFF. Written as DNA, the CDR3 is TGTGCCAGCTCACGGCTAGCGGGGTCCGCCGGGGAGCTGTTTTTT.

J is TRBJ1-5 and V is TRBV18, with 7 bases that match TRBD1. The CDR3 consists of 14 residues. Per germline, CDR1 KGHSH and CDR2 LQKENI. The V gene end was trimmed by 3 bases and the J gene end by 5 bases; junction bases not matched to a gene: 4. CDR3 bases: TGTGCCAGCTCACCGCAGGGGGAGGATCAGCCCCAGCATTTT. It encodes CASSPQGEDQPQHF.

The V gene is TRBV2, the J gene TRBJ2-7, with D perhaps TRBD1 or TRBD2 (5 bases each). The CDR3 spans 15 residues. Trimming took off 1 base at V and 4 bases at J, with 14 bases between the two ends. Germline lookup yields CDR1 SNHLY and CDR2 FYNNEI. CDR3 in DNA: TGTGCCAGCAGTGAAGGGCCAGGGAGTGGGTACGAGCAGTACTTC. It encodes CASSEGPGSGYEQYF.

V gene TRBV5-6 combines with J gene TRBJ1-2; 10 bases are shared with TRBD1. The germline CDR1 and CDR2 sequences are SGHDT and YYEEEE. V shed 0 bases and J 7 bases; nucleotides not matched to a gene: 9. This CDR3 comprises 16 residues. The DNA of the CDR3 is TGTGCCAGCAGCTTGGGTGAGACAGGGGGCCGGGGTGGCTACACCTTC. This codes for CASSLGETGGRGGYTF.